These 19 T cell receptor beta chains came from one sample sequenced in a study of blood T cell repertoires in COVID-19. TCRdb keeps only in-frame clones here, not all; method: immunoSEQ multiplex PCR. Here the sample spans roughly 300,000 clones, approximately 84% being singletons. Sequencing was done on a sample of peripheral blood. The source is a human donor with COVID-19, enrolled during active disease. The donor label of this sample is uncertain.

This chain joins TRBV11-3 and TRBJ2-2; 8 bases match TRBD2. Germline V CDR1 and CDR2: SGHNT, YENEEA. Trimming removed 5 bases from V and 7 bases from J; junction bases left unmatched: 9. This CDR3 region has 15 residues. The CDR3 DNA is TGTGCCAGCAGCCCGGCCGGGAGGGCCGTCGGGGAGCTGTTTTTT. This sequence encodes CASSPAGRAVGELFF. The full variable domain, its missing parts supplied by reference TRBV11-3 and TRBJ2-2, is EAGVVQSPRYKIIEKKQPVAFWCNPISGHNTLYWYLQNLGQGPELLIRYENEEAVDDSQLPKDRFSAERLKGVDSTLKIQPAELGDSAVYLCASSPAGRAVGELFFGEGSRLTVL.

The rearrangement links TRBV19 to TRBJ2-2, with 9 bases lining up with TRBD1. The CDR3 runs to 15 residues. Trimming took 6 bases from V and 4 from J; bases not matched to a gene: 6. Germline CDR1 reads LNHDA; CDR2 reads SQIVND (reference sequence). CDR3 protein: CASRPQGALTGELFF. CDR3 in DNA: TGTGCCAGTAGACCACAGGGGGCTCTCACCGGGGAGCTGTTTTTT.

The chain uses TRBV7-2 and TRBJ1-1; D is unresolved. The CDR3 contains 14 residues. The germline V and J ends were trimmed by 3 bases and 5 bases, with 13 bases remaining between them. Germline CDR1 and CDR2: SGHTA and FQGNSA. This CDR3 reads CASSFTNLGTEAFF. The CDR3 DNA follows: TGTGCCAGCAGCTTCACGAATCTCGGGACTGAAGCTTTCTTT.

The chain combines TRBV29-1 with TRBJ1-1, with D possibly matching TRBD1 (6 bases). CDR3 length: 13 residues. CDR1 is SQVTM and CDR2 is ANQGSEA in the germline V gene. V lost 3 bases and J lost 8, with 16 bases in between. This CDR3 is CSVDQNLGTEAFF. The CDR3, as DNA: TGCAGCGTTGACCAAAACCTCGGGACAGAAGCTTTCTTT.

The rearrangement joins TRBV27 to TRBJ2-7, with 10 bases fitting TRBD1. The CDR3 extends over 14 amino acids. The ends lost 6 bases at V and 4 bases at J; junction bases unmatched: 6. The V gene's germline CDR1 is MNHEY and CDR2 SMNVEV (reference sequence). As DNA, the CDR3 is TGTGCCAGCAGCCGACAGGGGGCGCCTTACGAGCAGTACTTC. The encoded protein is CASSRQGAPYEQYF.

The chain recombines TRBV10-3 with TRBJ2-1, with 9 nucleotides matching TRBD2. V gave up 7 bases and J gave up 3 bases; unmatched junction bases: 4. From germline, CDR1 is ENHRY and CDR2 SYGVKD. The length of the CDR3 is 14 residues. CDR3 bases: TGTGCCATCACCCCTAGCGGGGACTACAATGAGCAGTTCTTC. Protein product: CAITPSGDYNEQFF.

This chain connects TRBV2 to TRBJ1-2, with TRBD1 identical over 7 bases. The CDR3 is made up of 13 amino acids. Germline CDR1 and CDR2: SNHLY and FYNNEI. Trimming cost V 4 bases and J 5 bases; bases outside gene matches: 4. CDR3: CASSVGGAYGYTF. CDR3 coding DNA: TGTGCCAGCAGTGTAGGGGGCGCTTATGGCTACACCTTC.

A single count supports this clone. The CDR3 is CASSYSRLSTDTQYF. In DNA form, the CDR3 reads TGTGCCAGCAGTTACTCGAGACTATCCACAGATACGCAGTATTTT. The chain has TRBV6-6 and TRBJ2-3; D is perhaps TRBD2 (5 bases). V lost 0 bases and J lost 2, with 9 bases in between. The CDR3 length is 15 residues. Germline V gives CDR1 MNHNY, CDR2 SVGAGI (reference sequence).

The chain combines TRBV7-3 with TRBJ2-3, with D possibly TRBD2 on 7 matching bases. Trimming removed 5 bases at V and 4 bases at J, with 19 bases between. This CDR3 region has 16 residues. Germline assignment: CDR1 SGHTA and CDR2 FQGTGA. CDR3 in DNA: TGTGCCAGCAGCCCCCTGGGGGGGGCCGGTTCAGATACGCAGTATTTT. Translating gives CASSPLGGAGSDTQYF.

The chain links TRBV28 to TRBJ1-1, with D uncertain. The CDR3 covers 13 residues. Trimming shortened V by 1 base and J by 11 bases, and 14 bases separated the two germline ends. Germline-derived CDR1 and CDR2 are MDHEN and SYDVKM. In DNA form, the CDR3 reads TGTGCCAGCAGTTTATCTCCGGACTTTAACGCTTTCTTT. Translating it yields CASSLSPDFNAFF.

A note on this clone: Different DNA sequences within this sample yield the same CDR3. The chain combines TRBV7-3 with TRBJ2-1; TRBD1 matches 10 bases. CDR3 size: 14 residues. With 5 bases clipped from V and 5 bases from J, the junction kept 3 bases outside the gene matches. The germline gives CDR1 SGHTA, CDR2 FQGTGA. The CDR3 region has the DNA TGTGCCAGCAGCCGGACAGGGGGGAACAATGAGCAGTTCTTC. Its protein is CASSRTGGNNEQFF.

The CDR3 sequence: CASSPRQARRYNEQFF. The CDR3 DNA reads TGTGCCAGCAGTCCCCGACAGGCCCGGAGGTACAATGAGCAGTTCTTC. The chain combines TRBV28 with TRBJ2-1; TRBD1 is a possible D gene (6 bases). Between the trimmed V and J ends, which lost 5 bases and 4 bases, there was a span of 18 bases. CDR3 length: 16 amino acids. Germline CDR1 MDHEN, CDR2 SYDVKM.

The rearrangement joins TRBV7-9 to TRBJ2-6; TRBD2 matches 7 bases. V gave up 1 base and J gave up 2 bases; unmatched junction bases: 2. Germline loops: CDR1 SEHNR, CDR2 FQNEAQ (reference sequence). CDR3 length: 16 residues. CDR3 loop: CASSLGGGAGANVLTF. The CDR3 nucleotides read TGTGCCAGCAGCTTAGGGGGAGGGGCTGGGGCCAACGTCCTGACTTTC. The complete variable domain, with remaining parts taken from reference TRBV7-9 and TRBJ2-6, reads DTGVSQNPRHKITKRGQNVTFRCDPISEHNRLYWYRQTLGQGPEFLTYFQNEAQLEKSRLLSDRFSAERPKGSFSTLEIQRTEQGDSAMYLCASSLGGGAGANVLTFGAGSRLTVL.

The chain links TRBV28 to TRBJ2-2; D is unclear. This CDR3 spans 15 amino acids. Germline assignment: CDR1 MDHEN and CDR2 SYDVKM. Trimming left V 5 bases short and J 2 bases short, with 12 bases between. CDR3 region: CASSPNRVNTGELFF. CDR3 sequence (DNA): TGTGCCAGCAGTCCAAACCGGGTCAACACCGGGGAGCTGTTTTTT.

A note on this clone: Other DNA variants within this sample encode the same CDR3. The CDR3 spells CASSPTGTGDGYTF. The DNA for the CDR3 is TGTGCCAGCTCACCAACCGGGACAGGGGATGGCTACACCTTC. The chain uses TRBV18 and TRBJ1-2; TRBD1 aligns across 10 bases. V was clipped by 2 bases and J by 6 bases; unmatched bases: 3. Germline V gives CDR1 KGHSH, CDR2 LQKENI. The length of the CDR3 is 14 residues.

This rearrangement joins TRBV27 to TRBJ1-2; D possibly corresponds to TRBD1 (6 bases). The CDR3 spans 13 residues. V lost 6 bases and J 7 bases, leaving 15 bases between the germline ends. Germline V gives CDR1 MNHEY, CDR2 SMNVEV (reference sequence). CDR3 in DNA: TGTGCCAGCAGCCAGGGGCCTGGCAGTGGCTACACCTTC. This encodes CASSQGPGSGYTF.

This chain links TRBV7-2 with TRBJ2-5, with 9 bases that match TRBD2. Germline lookup yields CDR1 SGHTA and CDR2 FQGNSA. The CDR3 runs to 16 residues. Trimming removed 1 base from V and 5 bases from J; junction bases left unmatched: 8. CDR3: CASSLGVSAGGETQYF. The CDR3, as DNA: TGTGCCAGCAGCTTAGGGGTTAGCGCGGGGGGGGAGACCCAGTACTTC. The full variable domain, completed using reference TRBV7-2 and TRBJ2-5, is GAGVSQSPSNKVTEKGKDVELRCDPISGHTALYWYRQSLGQGLEFLIYFQGNSAPDKSGLPSDRFSAERTGGSVSTLTIQRTQQEDSAVYLCASSLGVSAGGETQYFGPGTRLLVL.

V gene TRBV19 combines with J gene TRBJ2-7; no definite D call. The CDR3 covers 15 residues. Per the germline V gene, CDR1 is LNHDA and CDR2 is SQIVND (reference sequence). The V end was cut by 1 base, the J end by 6 bases, with 16 bases between. CDR3 bases: TGTGCCAGTAGTATAGTTTTTACACCCACCTCCGAGCAGTACTTC. Translated, it gives CASSIVFTPTSEQYF.

This clone showed up just a few times. The CDR3 nucleotides read TGTGCCAGCAGCCGGGGGGTGAGGGAAGCTTTCTTT. Encoded protein: CASSRGVREAFF. The chain uses TRBV14 and TRBJ1-1, with D possibly being TRBD1 (5 bases). The CDR3 length is 12 residues. The V end was cut by 4 bases, the J end by 8 bases, with 11 bases between. In germline, CDR1 is SGHDN, CDR2 FVKESK.